The next 17 T cell receptor beta chains were all read from a single sample in a study of shared clonotypes between healthy human individuals. Data came from immunoSEQ multiplex PCR; TCRdb stores just in-frame clones and leaves some out. The table has roughly 660,000 clones, 90% seen once; the top ten hold about a third. The sequencing input was memory CD8+ T cells from PBMCs. Subset indicated: CD45RO+ cells pooled with CCR7-negative TemRA cells. The receptors here all came from a man aged 18 to 29 in good health. Some clones in this sample may be carry-over from other donors' samples.

The chain joins TRBV10-3 to TRBJ1-4; the D gene is possibly TRBD1 (5 bases). Germline V lookup: CDR1 ENHRY, CDR2 SYGVKD. With 3 bases removed from V and 4 bases from J, the gap between germline ends came to 15 bases. The CDR3 has 16 amino acids. The CDR3 reads CAISDPPRVGNEKLFF. The CDR3 DNA reads as TGTGCCATCAGTGACCCCCCCAGGGTCGGTAATGAAAAACTGTTTTTT.

V gene TRBV4-1 combines with J gene TRBJ2-1; D is perhaps TRBD2 (5 bases). This CDR3 has 15 residues. In germline, CDR1 is MGHRA, CDR2 YSYEKL. Trimming removed 1 base at V and 8 bases at J, with 15 bases between. CDR3 in amino acids: CASSQVGIGVDEQFF. CDR3 in DNA: TGCGCCAGCAGCCAAGTCGGGATCGGGGTGGATGAGCAGTTCTTC.

V and J are TRBV27 and TRBJ1-2, with 8 positions matching TRBD1. Germline CDR1 reads MNHEY; CDR2 reads SMNVEV (reference sequence). The CDR3 length is 19 residues. Unmatched junction bases numbered 18, after V lost 3 bases and J lost 3 bases. The CDR3, as DNA: TGTGCCAGCAGTTTTATTCTCGACGGCGGGACAGGCTTTTACTATGGCTACACCTTC. This codes for CASSFILDGGTGFYYGYTF.

The chain employs TRBV4-1 and TRBJ2-1; a weak D match, TRBD2 (5 bases). CDR1 and CDR2 from the germline V gene are MGHRA and YSYEKL. The CDR3 runs 13 residues. V lost 5 bases, J lost 5 bases, and 10 bases lay in between. CDR3 amino acids: CASSYRLHNEQFF. The CDR3 DNA reads as TGCGCCAGCAGCTACCGACTACACAATGAGCAGTTCTTC.

The count of this clone is one. The rearrangement joins TRBV2 to TRBJ1-3; D ambiguous. The V gene's germline CDR1 is SNHLY and CDR2 FYNNEI. The length of the CDR3 is 15 residues. Trimming took 6 bases from V and 0 from J, leaving 12 bases between them. The CDR3 nucleotides read TGTGCCAGCAGCGAATCAGGCCTCTCTGGAAACACCATATATTTT. Protein sequence: CASSESGLSGNTIYF.

The V call is TRBV2, the J call TRBJ2-2; 7 bases line up with TRBD1. CDR3 length: 15 residues. V shed 5 bases, J shed 4 bases, and the junction held 7 bases outside the gene matches. Germline V lookup: CDR1 SNHLY, CDR2 FYNNEI. This CDR3 is CASSRRQGGTGELFF. CDR3 sequence (DNA): TGTGCCAGCAGTCGAAGACAGGGTGGCACCGGGGAGCTGTTTTTT.

The rearrangement links TRBV11-2 to TRBJ2-7; D is undetermined. The CDR3 is 13 amino acids. With 3 bases removed from V and 7 bases from J, the gap between germline ends came to 13 bases. The germline V gene encodes CDR1 SGHAT and CDR2 FQNNGV. CDR3 residues: CASSFYLMVEQYF. The CDR3 nucleotides are TGTGCCAGCAGCTTCTACCTGATGGTGGAGCAGTACTTC.

Comments on this clone: The likely explanation is a read error, given a far larger clone one base away. The sample carries other DNA sequences with the same CDR3. The chain has TRBV28 and TRBJ2-7, with 10 bases aligning to TRBD1. V shed 6 bases and J 5 bases; nucleotides not matched to a gene: 4. Per germline, CDR1 MDHEN and CDR2 SYDVKM. CDR3 length equals 13 residues. Here the CDR3 DNA reads TGTGCCAGCAGGGGACAGGGGTCTCACGAGCAGTACTTC. It specifies CASRGQGSHEQYF.

The chain recombines TRBV5-4 with TRBJ1-1; possibly TRBD1 for D (5 bases). The V end was cut by 1 base, the J end by 0 bases, with 10 bases between. Germline CDR1 SGHNT, CDR2 YYREEE (reference sequence). The CDR3 has 15 residues. The CDR3 coding sequence is TGTGCCAGCAGCTTGAGGGACGGGATGAACACTGAAGCTTTCTTT. Amino acid sequence: CASSLRDGMNTEAFF. Full variable domain (outside the CDR3, taken from reference TRBV5-4 and TRBJ1-1): ETGVTQSPTHLIKTRGQQVTLRCSSQSGHNTVSWYQQALGQGPQFIFQYYREEENGRGNFPPRFSGLQFPNYSSELNVNALELDDSALYLCASSLRDGMNTEAFFGQGTRLTVV.

V and J are TRBV7-2 and TRBJ1-1, with D maybe TRBD1 (6 bases). CDR1 and CDR2 (germline): SGHTA, FQGNSA. The CDR3 spans 12 residues. Trimming took 1 base from V and 7 from J, leaving 7 bases between them. The CDR3 DNA is TGTGCCAGCAGCTTAGGACAGGTTGAAGCTTTCTTT. It codes for CASSLGQVEAFF.

The chain combines TRBV27 with TRBJ1-2, with unresolved D. Germline V gene lookup returns CDR1 MNHEY and CDR2 SMNVEV (reference sequence). This CDR3 is 14 amino acids long. V lost 6 bases, J lost 4 bases, and 15 bases lay in between. CDR3 sequence reads: CASRALGRFYGYTF. The CDR3 nucleotides are TGTGCCAGCAGGGCCCTCGGGAGATTCTATGGCTACACCTTC.

The chain joins TRBV19 to TRBJ2-5; 9 bases map to TRBD2. The DNA end is a closer match to TRBJ2-7, so the J assignment may be wrong. Per the germline V gene, CDR1 is LNHDA and CDR2 is SQIVND (reference sequence). The CDR3 has 16 amino acids. The CDR3 DNA sequence: TGTGCCAGTAGTGCTGAGGCGGGAGGGCCCTCCTACGAGCAGTACTTC. Encoded protein: CASSAEAGGPSYEQYF.

On this clone: Other DNA sequences in this sample translate to the same CDR3. The chain joins TRBV13 to TRBJ2-1, with D hard to call. Trimming took 1 base from V and 1 from J, leaving 2 bases between them. In germline, CDR1 is PRHDT, CDR2 FYEKMQ (reference sequence). This CDR3 is built from 13 residues. CDR3 residues: CASSLVSYNEQFF. CDR3 nucleotides: TGTGCCAGCAGCTTAGTTTCCTACAATGAGCAGTTCTTC.

The genes are TRBV19 and TRBJ2-7; TRBD1 or TRBD2 may be the D gene (6 bases each). The CDR3 consists of 17 residues. V lost 5 bases, J lost 2 bases, and 22 bases lay in between. Germline CDR1 and CDR2: LNHDA and SQIVND (reference sequence). The CDR3 DNA is TGTGCCAGTAGTCAGACCTTGGGGGGCCCCGGGACCTACGAGCAGTACTTC. Residues: CASSQTLGGPGTYEQYF.

The V and J genes are TRBV5-1 and TRBJ2-5; 11 bases are shared with TRBD1. The CDR3 is 16 amino acids. Germline-derived CDR1 and CDR2 are SGHRS and YFSETQ. V was pared by 1 base and J by 4 bases, with 6 bases of the junction left unmatched. CDR3 protein: CASSLRDRGLRETQYF. For the CDR3, the DNA is TGCGCCAGCAGCTTGCGGGACAGGGGGTTGAGAGAGACCCAGTACTTC.

Concerning this clone: Within the sample, other DNA sequences also encode this same CDR3. The V gene is TRBV9, the J gene TRBJ1-1; D uncertain. V gave up 0 bases and J gave up 7 bases, with 10 bases separating them. CDR1 is SGDLS, CDR2 YYNGEE, per germline. CDR3 length: 13 residues. The DNA for the CDR3 is TGTGCCAGCAGCGTAGGGGGAGCCGGTGAAGCTTTCTTT. Translated, it gives CASSVGGAGEAFF.

The chain combines TRBV14 with TRBJ2-6; D gene ambiguous. CDR3 length equals 15 residues. CDR1 is SGHDN, CDR2 FVKESK, per germline. Between the trimmed V and J ends, which lost 4 bases and 0 bases, there was a span of 7 bases. CDR3: CASSPVDSGANVLTF. The CDR3 DNA is TGTGCCAGCAGCCCAGTAGACTCTGGGGCCAACGTCCTGACTTTC.